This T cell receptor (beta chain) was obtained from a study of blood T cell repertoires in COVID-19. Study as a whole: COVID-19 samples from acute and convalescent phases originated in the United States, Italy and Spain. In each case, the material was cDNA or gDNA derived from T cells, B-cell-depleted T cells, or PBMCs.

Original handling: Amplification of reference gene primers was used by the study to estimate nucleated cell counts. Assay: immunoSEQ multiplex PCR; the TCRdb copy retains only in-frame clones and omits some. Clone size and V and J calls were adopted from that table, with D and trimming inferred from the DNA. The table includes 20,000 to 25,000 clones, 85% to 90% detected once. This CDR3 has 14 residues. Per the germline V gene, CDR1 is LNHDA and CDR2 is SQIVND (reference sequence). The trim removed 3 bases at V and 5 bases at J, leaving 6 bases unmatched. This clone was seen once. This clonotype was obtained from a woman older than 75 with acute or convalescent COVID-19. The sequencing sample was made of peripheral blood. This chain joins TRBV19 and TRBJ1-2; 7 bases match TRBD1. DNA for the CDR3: TGTGCCAGTAGTATCCAGGGACAGCTATATGGCTACACCTTC. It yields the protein CASSIQGQLYGYTF.